This record concerns one T cell receptor beta chain sequence. Its target is not known. The entry originates in a study of blood T cells in healthy people across ages. Study-level points and caveats: Long-lived donors exceeded aged donors in naive CD4+ cells and diversity. With naive T cell percentage, TCR beta diversity showed a strong correlation. Conclusively comparing naive with antigen-experienced cells was impossible with unsorted PBMCs.

The authors ran a second PCR of roughly 6 to 12 cycles using a sample-barcoded 5' primer and a J-beta primer mix. Using its own MiXCR run on the 5' RACE reads, TCRdb lists one record per CDR3 protein. The data show about 1.8 million distinct CDR3 sequences, 49% seen once. Drawing of peripheral blood yielded about 9.8 milliliters from each donor. There are 16 residues in the CDR3. This rearrangement joins TRBV21-1 to TRBJ2-5; the table's D gene call, TRBD1, was not cross checked with the DNA. TRBV21-1 is shown as a pseudogene. Specimen: blood. The receptor was isolated from a woman aged 40 to 50 in good health. The CDR3 DNA reads TGTGCCAGCAGCTACCCGGGACGGGACATTCAAGAGACCCAGTACTTC. Its protein product is CASSYPGRDIQETQYF.